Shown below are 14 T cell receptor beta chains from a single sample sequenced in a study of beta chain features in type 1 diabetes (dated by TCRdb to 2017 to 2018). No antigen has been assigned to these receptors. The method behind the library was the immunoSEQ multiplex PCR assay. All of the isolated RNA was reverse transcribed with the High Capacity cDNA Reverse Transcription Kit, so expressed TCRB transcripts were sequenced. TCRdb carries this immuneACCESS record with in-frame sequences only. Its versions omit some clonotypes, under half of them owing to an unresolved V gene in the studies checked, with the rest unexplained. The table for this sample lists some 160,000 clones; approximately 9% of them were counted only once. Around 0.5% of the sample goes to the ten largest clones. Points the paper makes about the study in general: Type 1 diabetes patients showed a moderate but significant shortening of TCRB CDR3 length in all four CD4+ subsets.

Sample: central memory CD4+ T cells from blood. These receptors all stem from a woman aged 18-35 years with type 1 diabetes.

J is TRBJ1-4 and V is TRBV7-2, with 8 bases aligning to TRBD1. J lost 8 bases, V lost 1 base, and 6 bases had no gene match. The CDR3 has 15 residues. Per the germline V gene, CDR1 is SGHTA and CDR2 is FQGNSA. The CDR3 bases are TGTGCCAGCAGCTTAGTGGGACAGGAGGGGGAAAAACTGTTTTTT. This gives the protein CASSLVGQEGEKLFF.

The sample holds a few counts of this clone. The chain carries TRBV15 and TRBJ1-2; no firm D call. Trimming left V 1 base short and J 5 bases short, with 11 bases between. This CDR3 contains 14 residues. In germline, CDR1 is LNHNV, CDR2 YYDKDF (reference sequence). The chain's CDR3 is CATSRASTGYGYTF. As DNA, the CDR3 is TGTGCCACCAGCAGAGCCTCCACGGGGTATGGCTACACCTTC.

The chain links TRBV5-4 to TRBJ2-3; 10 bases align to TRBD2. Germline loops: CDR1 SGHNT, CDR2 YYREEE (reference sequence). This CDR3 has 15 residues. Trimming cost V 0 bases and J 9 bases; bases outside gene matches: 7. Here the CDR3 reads CASSLEEAGGVTQYF. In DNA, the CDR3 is TGTGCCAGCAGCTTGGAGGAAGCGGGGGGGGTCACGCAGTATTTT.

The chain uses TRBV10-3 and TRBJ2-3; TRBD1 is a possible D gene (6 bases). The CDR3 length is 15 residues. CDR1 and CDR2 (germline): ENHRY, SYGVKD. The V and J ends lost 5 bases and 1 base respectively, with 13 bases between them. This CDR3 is CAISWDKGGTDTQYF. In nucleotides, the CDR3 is TGTGCCATCAGTTGGGACAAGGGGGGCACAGATACGCAGTATTTT.

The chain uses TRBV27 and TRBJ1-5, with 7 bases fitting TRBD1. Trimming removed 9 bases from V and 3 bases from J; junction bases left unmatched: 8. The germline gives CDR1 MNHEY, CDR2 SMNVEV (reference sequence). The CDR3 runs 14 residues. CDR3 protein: CASKGANNNQPQHF. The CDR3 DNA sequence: TGTGCCAGTAAGGGGGCAAATAACAATCAGCCCCAGCATTTT.

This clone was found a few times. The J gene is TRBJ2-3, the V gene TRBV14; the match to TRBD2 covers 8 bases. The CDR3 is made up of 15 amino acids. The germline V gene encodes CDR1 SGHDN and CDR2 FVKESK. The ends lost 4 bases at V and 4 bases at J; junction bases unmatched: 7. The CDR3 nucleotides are TGTGCCAGCAGCCTCCAAGCGGGAGTCCCAGATACGCAGTATTTT. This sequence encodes CASSLQAGVPDTQYF.

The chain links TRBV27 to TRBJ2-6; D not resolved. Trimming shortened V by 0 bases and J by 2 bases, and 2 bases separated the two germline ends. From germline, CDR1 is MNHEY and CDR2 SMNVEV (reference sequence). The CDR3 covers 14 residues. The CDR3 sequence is CASSLSTGANVLTF. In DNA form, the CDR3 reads TGTGCCAGCAGTTTATCCACTGGGGCCAACGTCCTGACTTTC.

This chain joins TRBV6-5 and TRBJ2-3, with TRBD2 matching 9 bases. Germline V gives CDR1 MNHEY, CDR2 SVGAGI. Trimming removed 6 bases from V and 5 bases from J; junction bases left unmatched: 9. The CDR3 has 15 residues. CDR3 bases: TGTGCCAGCAGAAACTCGTTTAGCGGGGGAGATACGCAGTATTTT. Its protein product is CASRNSFSGGDTQYF.

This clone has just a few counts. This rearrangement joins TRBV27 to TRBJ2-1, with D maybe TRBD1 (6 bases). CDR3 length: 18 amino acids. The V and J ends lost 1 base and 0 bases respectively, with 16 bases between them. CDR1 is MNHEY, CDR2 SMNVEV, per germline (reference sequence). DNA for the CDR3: TGTGCCAGCAGTTTATTAGACCACAGGGCCCGCTCCTACAATGAGCAGTTCTTC. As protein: CASSLLDHRARSYNEQFF.

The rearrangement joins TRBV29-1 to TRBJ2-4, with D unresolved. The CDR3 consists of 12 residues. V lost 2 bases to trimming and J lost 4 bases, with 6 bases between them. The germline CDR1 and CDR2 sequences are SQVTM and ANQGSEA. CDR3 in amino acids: CSVEFPKNIQYF. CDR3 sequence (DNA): TGCAGCGTTGAATTCCCTAAAAACATTCAGTACTTC.

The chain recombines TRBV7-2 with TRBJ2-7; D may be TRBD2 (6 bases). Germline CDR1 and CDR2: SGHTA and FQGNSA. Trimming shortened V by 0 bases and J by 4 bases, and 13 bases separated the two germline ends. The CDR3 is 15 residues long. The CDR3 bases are TGTGCCAGCAGCTTAGCAGATCGGGGGACGTACGAGCAGTACTTC. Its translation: CASSLADRGTYEQYF.

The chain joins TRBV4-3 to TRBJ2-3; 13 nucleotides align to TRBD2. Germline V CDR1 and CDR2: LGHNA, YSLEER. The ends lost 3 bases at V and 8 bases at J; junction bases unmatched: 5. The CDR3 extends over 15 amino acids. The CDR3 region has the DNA TGCGCCAGCAGCCAGAGGACTAGCGGGGGCGGTACGCAGTATTTT. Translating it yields CASSQRTSGGGTQYF.

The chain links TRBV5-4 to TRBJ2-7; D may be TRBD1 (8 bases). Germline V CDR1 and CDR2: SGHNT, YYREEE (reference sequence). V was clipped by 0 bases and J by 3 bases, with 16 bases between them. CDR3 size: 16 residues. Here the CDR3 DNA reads TGTGCCAGCAGCTTGGGAGGACAGGGAGGGAGCTACGAGCAGTACTTC. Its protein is CASSLGGQGGSYEQYF.

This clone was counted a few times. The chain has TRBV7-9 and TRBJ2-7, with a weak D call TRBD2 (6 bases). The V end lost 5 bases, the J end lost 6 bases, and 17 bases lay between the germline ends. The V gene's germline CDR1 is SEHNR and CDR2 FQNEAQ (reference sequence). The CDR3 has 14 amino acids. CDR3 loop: CASSIIDGSPEQYF. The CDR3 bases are TGTGCCAGCAGCATAATCGACGGGAGTCCCGAGCAGTACTTC.